These 8 T cell receptor beta chains originate from one sample sequenced in a study of early T cells in non-severe SARS-CoV-2 infection. TCRdb independently ran MiXCR on the 5' RACE reads; one entry per CDR3 protein. Among tens of thousands of distinct CDR3 sequences listed, around 10% were seen once. The sample comprised whole blood. The origin of the receptors is an adult who was a healthcare worker with PCR-confirmed SARS-CoV-2 infection or an uninfected control (not recorded which).

A few counts support this clonotype. This rearrangement joins TRBV30 to TRBJ2-1; D may correspond to TRBD1 or TRBD2 (5 bases each). V was cut by 0 bases and J by 9 bases, with 15 bases left in between. CDR1 and CDR2 (germline): GTSNPN, SVGIG (reference sequence). The CDR3 has 14 residues. The DNA of the CDR3 is TGTGCCTGGAGTGTGGGAACAATTGGGGGTGAGCAGTTCTTC. Its protein is CAWSVGTIGGEQFF.

This chain connects TRBV21-1 to TRBJ2-5; the table's D call TRBD1 went unverified against the DNA. TRBV21-1 is classified as a pseudogene. CDR3 length equals 15 residues. The chain's CDR3 is CASSKDTGVEETQYF. DNA for the CDR3: TGTGCCAGCAGCAAAGATACAGGGGTGGAAGAGACCCAGTACTTC.

This clonotype was recorded at least ten times. CDR3 in amino acids: CSADRGRTEAFF. Written as DNA, the CDR3 is TGCAGCGCGGACAGGGGTAGGACTGAAGCTTTCTTT. This sequence joins TRBV29-1 and TRBJ1-1, with TRBD1 matching 9 bases. Unmatched junction bases numbered 5, after V lost 7 bases and J lost 5 bases. CDR1 and CDR2 from the germline V gene are SQVTM and ANQGSEA. This CDR3 comprises 12 residues. The variable domain in full, with the rest retrieved from reference TRBV29-1 and TRBJ1-1, is SAVISQKPSRDICQRGTSLTIQCQVDSQVTMMFWYRQQPGQSLTLIATANQGSEATYESGFVIDKFPISRPNLTFSTLTVSNMSPEDSSIYLCSADRGRTEAFFGQGTRLTVV.

This clonotype came up a few times. The rearrangement uses TRBV12-3 or TRBV12-4 and TRBJ2-1, with TRBD1 identical over 7 bases. The CDR3 loop spans 15 amino acids. Trimming at V came to 4 bases and at J to 4 bases, leaving 7 bases not matched to a gene. The CDR3 sequence is CASSSGVGQYNEQFF. Written as DNA, the CDR3 is TGTGCCAGCAGTTCTGGGGTGGGACAGTACAATGAGCAGTTCTTC.

This clonotype has a handful of counts. This chain links TRBV7-2 with TRBJ2-5; D gene uncertain. The V and J ends lost 3 bases and 1 base respectively, with 6 bases between them. The CDR3 loop spans 13 amino acids. CDR1 and CDR2 from the germline V gene are SGHTA and FQGNSA. CDR3 nucleotides: TGTGCCAGCAGCTTGGTCCCCCAAGAGACCCAGTACTTC. It yields the protein CASSLVPQETQYF.

The chain employs TRBV19 and TRBJ1-5; D unresolved. Looked up from germline, CDR1 is LNHDA and CDR2 is SQIVND (reference sequence). V was pared by 4 bases and J by 3 bases, with 13 bases between. CDR3 size: 15 residues. The CDR3 DNA is TGTGCCAGTAGTAGGGTCGACACCTACAATCAGCCCCAGCATTTT. This encodes CASSRVDTYNQPQHF.

The J gene is TRBJ2-1, the V gene TRBV12-5; TRBD1 is a possible D gene (6 bases). The CDR3 runs to 16 residues. Germline V gene lookup returns CDR1 LGHNT and CDR2 FRNRAP. V was trimmed by 6 bases and J by 5 bases, leaving 20 bases between them. The CDR3 sequence: CASGPGVLGANNEQFF. Written as DNA, the CDR3 is TGTGCTAGTGGCCCTGGGGTCTTGGGGGCTAACAATGAGCAGTTCTTC.

The gene calls are TRBV20-1 and TRBJ2-1, with TRBD2 matching 12 bases. Germline CDR1 reads DFQATT; CDR2 reads SNEGSKA (reference sequence). The CDR3 has 14 amino acids. With 5 bases clipped from V and 4 bases from J, the junction kept 3 bases outside the gene matches. CDR3 region: CSAPSGRAYNEQFF. In nucleotides, the CDR3 is TGCAGTGCTCCTAGCGGGAGGGCATACAATGAGCAGTTCTTC.